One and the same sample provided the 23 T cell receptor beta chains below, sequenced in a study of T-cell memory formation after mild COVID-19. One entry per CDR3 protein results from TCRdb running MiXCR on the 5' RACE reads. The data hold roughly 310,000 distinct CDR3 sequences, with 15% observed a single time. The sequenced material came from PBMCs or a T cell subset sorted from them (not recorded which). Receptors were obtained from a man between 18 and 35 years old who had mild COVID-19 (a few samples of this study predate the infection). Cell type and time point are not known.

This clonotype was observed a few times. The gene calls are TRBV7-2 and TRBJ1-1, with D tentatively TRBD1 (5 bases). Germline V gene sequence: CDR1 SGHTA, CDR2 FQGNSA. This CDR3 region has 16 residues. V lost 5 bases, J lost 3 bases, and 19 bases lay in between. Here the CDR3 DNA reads TGTGCCAGCAGCGAACCCGGGGAGGGGAGTGACACTGAAGCTTTCTTT. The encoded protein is CASSEPGEGSDTEAFF.

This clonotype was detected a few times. CDR3 DNA: TGTGCCAGCTCAACCCCAGGGATCCCAGATACGCAGTATTTT. It codes for CASSTPGIPDTQYF. V is TRBV18 and J is TRBJ2-3; D might be TRBD1 (5 bases). Trimming shortened V by 5 bases and J by 4 bases, and 13 bases separated the two germline ends. The CDR3 has 14 amino acids. Germline V gene lookup returns CDR1 KGHSH and CDR2 LQKENI.

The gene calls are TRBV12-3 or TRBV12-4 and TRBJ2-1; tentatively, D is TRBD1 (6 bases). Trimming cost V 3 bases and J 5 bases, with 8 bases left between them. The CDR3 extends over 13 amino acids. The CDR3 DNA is TGTGCCAGCAGTTTTCAGGGGAACAATGAGCAGTTCTTC. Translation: CASSFQGNNEQFF.

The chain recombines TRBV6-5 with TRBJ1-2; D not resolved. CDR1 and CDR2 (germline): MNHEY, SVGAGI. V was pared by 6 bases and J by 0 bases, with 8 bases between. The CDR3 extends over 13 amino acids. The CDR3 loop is CASRTGANYGYTF. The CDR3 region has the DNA TGTGCCAGCAGGACCGGTGCTAACTATGGCTACACCTTC.

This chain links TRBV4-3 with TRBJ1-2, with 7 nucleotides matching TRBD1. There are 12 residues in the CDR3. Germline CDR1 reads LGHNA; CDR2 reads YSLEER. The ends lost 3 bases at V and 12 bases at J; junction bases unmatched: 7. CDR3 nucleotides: TGCGCCAGCAGCCAGGAGACAGGGCGACACACCTTC. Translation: CASSQETGRHTF.

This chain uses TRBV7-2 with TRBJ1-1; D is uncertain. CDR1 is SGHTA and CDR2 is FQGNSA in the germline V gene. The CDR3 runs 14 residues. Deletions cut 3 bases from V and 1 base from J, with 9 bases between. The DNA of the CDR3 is TGTGCCAGCAGCTTGGATGGAAAGAACACTGAAGCTTTCTTT. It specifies CASSLDGKNTEAFF.

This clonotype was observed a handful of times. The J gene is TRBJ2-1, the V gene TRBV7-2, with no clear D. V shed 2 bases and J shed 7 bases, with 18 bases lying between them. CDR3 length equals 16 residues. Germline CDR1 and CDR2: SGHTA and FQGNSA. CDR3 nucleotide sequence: TGTGCCAGCAGCTTATACCGCGCGTGGGCTCGGAATGAGCAGTTCTTC. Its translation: CASSLYRAWARNEQFF.

The CDR3 coding sequence is TGTGCCAGCAGCTTAACTGGGCAGGGGGCGCTTGAAGATACGCAGTATTTT. This sequence encodes CASSLTGQGALEDTQYF. The gene calls are TRBV7-3 and TRBJ2-3; 8 bases fit TRBD1. In germline, CDR1 is SGHTA, CDR2 FQGTGA. The CDR3 totals 17 residues. V dropped 0 bases and J dropped 5; count of bases not matched to a gene: 10.

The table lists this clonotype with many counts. The CDR3 region has the DNA TGTGCCAGCAGTTACTGGCGGGCGGCAGAAGAGACCCAGTACTTC. Its translation: CASSYWRAAEETQYF. V gene TRBV6-6 combines with J gene TRBJ2-5; TRBD2 might be the D (5 bases). CDR3 length: 15 residues. Trimming removed 1 base from V and 3 bases from J, with 12 bases in between. Germline assignment: CDR1 MNHNY and CDR2 SVGAGI (reference sequence).

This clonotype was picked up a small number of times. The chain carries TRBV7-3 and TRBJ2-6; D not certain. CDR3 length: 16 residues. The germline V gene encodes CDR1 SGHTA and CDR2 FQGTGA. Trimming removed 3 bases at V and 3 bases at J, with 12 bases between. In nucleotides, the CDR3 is TGTGCCAGCAGCTTGGCCGGCTCCTTTGGGGCCAACGTCCTGACTTTC. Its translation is CASSLAGSFGANVLTF.

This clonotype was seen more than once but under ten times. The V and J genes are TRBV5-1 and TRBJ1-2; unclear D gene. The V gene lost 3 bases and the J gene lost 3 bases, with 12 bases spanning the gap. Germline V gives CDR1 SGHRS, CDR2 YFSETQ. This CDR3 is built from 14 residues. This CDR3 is CASSSPGNDYGYTF. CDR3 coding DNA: TGCGCCAGCAGCTCCCCAGGTAACGACTATGGCTACACCTTC.

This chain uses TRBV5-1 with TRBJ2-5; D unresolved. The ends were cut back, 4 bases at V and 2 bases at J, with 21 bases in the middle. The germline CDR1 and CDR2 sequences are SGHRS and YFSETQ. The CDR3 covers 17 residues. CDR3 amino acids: CASSRTTALVGQETQYF. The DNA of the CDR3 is TGCGCCAGCAGCCGAACGACCGCCCTTGTGGGGCAAGAGACCCAGTACTTC.

As DNA, the CDR3 is TGTGCCAGCCAAGTGGACAGGAGCACAGATACGCAGTATTTT. It yields the protein CASQVDRSTDTQYF. This chain uses TRBV6-2 or TRBV6-3 with TRBJ2-3; 7 positions match TRBD1. Germline V gene sequence: CDR1 MNHEY, CDR2 SVGEGT. The CDR3 runs to 14 residues. J gave up 0 bases and V 8 bases, and 5 bases lay outside the gene matches.

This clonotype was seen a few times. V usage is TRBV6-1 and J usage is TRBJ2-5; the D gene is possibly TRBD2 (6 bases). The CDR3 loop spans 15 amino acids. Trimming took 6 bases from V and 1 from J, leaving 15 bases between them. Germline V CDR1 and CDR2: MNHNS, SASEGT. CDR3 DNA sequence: TGTGCCAGCAGCCAGGGTAGGACTACCCAAGAGACCCAGTACTTC. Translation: CASSQGRTTQETQYF.

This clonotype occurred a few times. CDR3 residues: CASSQDPSAYGYTF. The DNA for the CDR3 is TGCGCCAGCAGCCAAGATCCCTCGGCGTATGGCTACACCTTC. The gene calls are TRBV4-3 and TRBJ1-2; D not certain. Per germline, CDR1 LGHNA and CDR2 YSLEER. This CDR3 is built from 14 residues. Deletions cut 0 bases from V and 5 bases from J, with 10 bases between.

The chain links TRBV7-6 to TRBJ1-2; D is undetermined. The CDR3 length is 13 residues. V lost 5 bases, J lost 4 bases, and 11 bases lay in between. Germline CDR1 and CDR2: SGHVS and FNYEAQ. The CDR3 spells CASSLPGFYGYTF. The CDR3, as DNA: TGTGCCAGCAGCCTACCCGGTTTCTATGGCTACACCTTC. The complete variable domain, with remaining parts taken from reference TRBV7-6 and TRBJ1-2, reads GAGVSQSPRYKVTKRGQDVALRCDPISGHVSLYWYRQALGQGPEFLTYFNYEAQQDKSGLPNDRFSAERPEGSISTLTIQRTEQRDSAMYRCASSLPGFYGYTFGSGTRLTVV.

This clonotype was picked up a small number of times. CDR3 protein: CASSVQTNVLTF. For the CDR3, the DNA is TGCGCCAGCTCAGTCCAAACCAACGTCCTGACTTTC. This rearrangement joins TRBV5-1 to TRBJ2-6; D is unclear. V was pared by 7 bases and J by 8 bases, with 10 bases between. Germline values: CDR1 SGHRS, CDR2 YFSETQ. This CDR3 is 12 amino acids long.

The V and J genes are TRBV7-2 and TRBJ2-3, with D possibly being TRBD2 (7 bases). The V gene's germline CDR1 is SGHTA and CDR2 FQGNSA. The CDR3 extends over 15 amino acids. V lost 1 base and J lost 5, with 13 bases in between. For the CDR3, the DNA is TGTGCCAGCAGCTTAGTGGGGGGGCCGGGAGATACGCAGTATTTT. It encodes CASSLVGGPGDTQYF.

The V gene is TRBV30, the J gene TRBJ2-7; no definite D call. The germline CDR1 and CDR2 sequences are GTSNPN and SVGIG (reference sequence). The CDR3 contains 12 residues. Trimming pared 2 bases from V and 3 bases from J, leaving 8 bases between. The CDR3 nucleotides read TGTGCCTGGAGTTCTACAGACTACGAGCAGTACTTC. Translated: CAWSSTDYEQYF.

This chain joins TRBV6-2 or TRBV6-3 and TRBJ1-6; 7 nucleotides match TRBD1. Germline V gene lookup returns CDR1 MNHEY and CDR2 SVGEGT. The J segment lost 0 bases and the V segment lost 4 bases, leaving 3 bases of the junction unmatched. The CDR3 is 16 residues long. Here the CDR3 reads CASSWDSSSYNSPLHF. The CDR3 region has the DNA TGTGCCAGCAGTTGGGACAGCAGCTCCTATAATTCACCCCTCCACTTT.

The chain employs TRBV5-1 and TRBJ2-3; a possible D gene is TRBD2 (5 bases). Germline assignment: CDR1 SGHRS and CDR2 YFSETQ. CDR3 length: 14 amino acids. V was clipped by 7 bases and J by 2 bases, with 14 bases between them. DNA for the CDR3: TGCGCCAGCGGTTCGGCTAGCTTCACAGATACGCAGTATTTT. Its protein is CASGSASFTDTQYF.

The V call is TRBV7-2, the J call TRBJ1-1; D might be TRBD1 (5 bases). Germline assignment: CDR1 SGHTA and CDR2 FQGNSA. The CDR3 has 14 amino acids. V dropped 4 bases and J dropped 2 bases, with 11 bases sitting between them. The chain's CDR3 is CASSWGPSNTEAFF. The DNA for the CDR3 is TGTGCCAGCAGCTGGGGACCCTCAAACACTGAAGCTTTCTTT.

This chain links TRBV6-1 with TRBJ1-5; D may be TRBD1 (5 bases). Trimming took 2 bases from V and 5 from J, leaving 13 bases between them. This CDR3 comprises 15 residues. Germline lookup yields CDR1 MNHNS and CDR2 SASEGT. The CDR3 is CASSEWGDSYQPQHF. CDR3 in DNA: TGTGCCAGCAGTGAATGGGGTGACAGTTATCAGCCCCAGCATTTT.